This TCR beta chain derives from a study of somatic mutations in cytotoxic T cells in rheumatoid arthritis. Turning to the study itself: At nearly 100% purity, some V beta antibody-stained T-cell populations were flow-sorted, and these included V beta1+ cells that were sequenced for TCRB.

Once isolated by positive magnetic bead selection, the CD4+ and CD8+ cells had their purity checked by flow cytometry. TCRdb keeps only in-frame clones here, not all; method: immunoSEQ multiplex PCR. The data show 13,000 to 15,000 clones, approximately 80% seen once. Germline-derived CDR1 and CDR2 are SQVTM and ANQGSEA. The CDR3 has 10 amino acids. V was pared by 6 bases and J by 6 bases, with 8 bases between. Study findings and constraints: Some patients, about an eighth of the 65, had a largest CD8+ clone that exceeded 20% of CD8+ cells.

Comments on this clone: Its antigen is unknown.

The V call is TRBV29-1, the J call TRBJ1-2; D gene uncertain. Source material: CD8+ T cells sorted from blood. This TCR was recovered from an adult with rheumatoid arthritis. CDR3 sequence reads: CSVLKDGYTF. DNA of the CDR3: TGCAGCGTCCTCAAGGATGGCTACACCTTC. The entire variable domain, with the rest obtained from reference TRBV29-1 and TRBJ1-2, is as follows: SAVISQKPSRDICQRGTSLTIQCQVDSQVTMMFWYRQQPGQSLTLIATANQGSEATYESGFVIDKFPISRPNLTFSTLTVSNMSPEDSSIYLCSVLKDGYTFGSGTRLTVV.